This T cell receptor (beta chain) was profiled in a study of blood T cell repertoires in COVID-19. Across the study: The cDNA or gDNA used as material had been derived from T cells, B-cell-depleted T cells, or PBMCs.

Enrolled through a virtual design, the participants were between roughly 18 and 90 years of age and came from under 30 US areas. Researchers sorted participants into cohorts using their self-reported clinical history. V was pared by 3 bases and J by 0 bases, with 12 bases between. This CDR3 contains 15 residues. Germline V gene data show CDR1 as MGHDK and CDR2 as SYGVNS. In the study's own analysis: Amplified reference gene primers provided the basis for estimating nucleated cell counts. Sequencing used immunoSEQ multiplex PCR; TCRdb keeps in-frame clones, though not all of them. D and trimming come from the DNA, and the V and J calls and clone size come from that table. The data contain approximately 220,000 clones, 87% of them singletons. This clone was counted once.

This sequence joins TRBV25-1 and TRBJ2-7; TRBD2 is a possible D gene (6 bases). Sequencing was performed on PBMCs or T cells enriched from blood (not recorded which). The receptor's source is a young woman with acute COVID-19. The CDR3: CASSEPAGASYEQYF. The CDR3 DNA sequence: TGTGCCAGCAGTGAGCCAGCGGGTGCCTCCTACGAGCAGTACTTC.